Shown below are 2 T cell receptor beta chains from a single sample sequenced in a study of siplizumab effects on memory and regulatory T cells. Profiled with immunoSEQ multiplex PCR; TCRdb holds only in-frame clones, not every one. The sample carries some 40,000 clones, roughly 90% recorded once. Sequencing was performed on naive CD4+ T cells sorted from blood. The receptor set was obtained from a human donor in good health.

The chain couples TRBV28 to TRBJ2-7; D perhaps matches TRBD1 (6 bases). CDR1 MDHEN and CDR2 SYDVKM come from the germline V gene. Trimming left V 7 bases short and J 7 bases short, with 14 bases between. The length of the CDR3 is 12 residues. CDR3 residues: CASKIQGREQYF. CDR3 DNA: TGTGCCAGCAAAATCCAGGGGAGAGAGCAGTACTTC.

This clone was detected only a few times. The chain has TRBV4-1 and TRBJ1-1; D gene uncertain. Trimming removed 0 bases at V and 0 bases at J, with 2 bases between. Germline-derived CDR1 and CDR2 are MGHRA and YSYEKL. This CDR3 region has 13 residues. CDR3 protein: CASSQELNTEAFF. The CDR3 DNA is TGCGCCAGCAGCCAAGAGTTGAACACTGAAGCTTTCTTT.